This TCR beta chain was captured in a study of blood T cell repertoires in COVID-19. Study background: From the United States, Italy and Spain came samples of acute and convalescent COVID-19. T cells, B-cell-depleted T cells, or PBMCs provided the cDNA or gDNA that served as material.

As handled by the study authors: Using reference gene primer amplification, nucleated cell counts were estimated. This table comes from immunoSEQ multiplex PCR, and its TCRdb copy is limited to in-frame clones, with some not included. D and trimming come from the DNA, and the V and J calls and clone size come from that table. This table has about 68,000 clones, approximately 80% appearing once. V trimming: 4 bases; J trimming: 4 bases; junction bases outside the gene matches: 11. There are 16 residues in the CDR3. Germline CDR1 WSHSY, CDR2 SAAADI. The sequenced sample consisted of peripheral blood. The receptor's source is a human donor in a cohort sampled during active COVID-19. The V and J genes are TRBV10-2 and TRBJ1-1; 8 bases agree with TRBD1. The CDR3: CASSGSSVTGGTEAFF. CDR3 coding DNA: TGCGCCAGCAGTGGATCTTCCGTTACAGGGGGCACTGAAGCTTTCTTT.